The T cell receptor (beta chain) under discussion was sequenced for a study of identifying expanded T cells in peripheral blood. Healthy donors had no documented immune events, such as infections, while sampled. V shed 5 bases and J 4 bases; nucleotides not matched to a gene: 8. The CDR3 runs 14 residues. Per germline, CDR1 KGHSH and CDR2 LQKENI. TCRdb's table, derived via immunoSEQ multiplex PCR, lists solely in-frame clones and lacks some. The sample lists some 100,000 clones, roughly 90% occurring once. The sequence was obtained from a person aged 18-70 years in good health. The V gene is TRBV18, the J gene TRBJ2-7, with 7 bases aligning to TRBD1. The sample consisted of blood. DNA for the CDR3: TGTGCCAGCTCAGGAGTTAGACAGGGTTACGAGCAGTACTTC. This gives the protein CASSGVRQGYEQYF.